This TCR beta chain appears in the sequencing data of a study of blood T cell repertoires in COVID-19. As for the study in general: COVID-19 samples, acute and convalescent, were from the United States, Italy and Spain. The cDNA or gDNA used as material had been derived from T cells, B-cell-depleted T cells, or PBMCs.

Trimming cost V 4 bases and J 10 bases; bases outside gene matches: 16. Per germline, CDR1 KGHDR and CDR2 SFDVKD. This CDR3 has 18 residues. Authors' methods: Reference gene primer amplification gave estimated nucleated cell counts. Only in-frame clones appear in the TCRdb table, and some are missing; sequencing was by immunoSEQ multiplex PCR. V, J and clone size derive from that table, while D and trimming were established from the DNA sequence. The sample lists about 74,000 clones, approximately 84% occurring once. This clonotype originated in a man between 65 and 85 years old with acute or convalescent COVID-19. The sequenced sample consisted of peripheral blood. The rearrangement joins TRBV24-1 to TRBJ2-1; 12 bases map to TRBD2. CDR3 bases: TGTGCCACCAGTGACCTCGGGACTAGCGGGCCCTTTCGAACCGAGCAGTTCTTC. It is translated as CATSDLGTSGPFRTEQFF.